The T cell receptor beta chain under discussion was sequenced for a study of metastatic and nonmetastatic thyroid tumors. Using MiXCR, TCRdb re-called clones from the PCR reads. Here the sample spans about 39,000 clones, around 20% being singletons. The germline gives CDR1 LNHNV, CDR2 YYDKDF (reference sequence). J lost 5 bases, V lost 6 bases, and 7 bases had no gene match. The CDR3 consists of 14 residues. This clone came up many times. Not a single patient had been given any form of treatment at any point before undergoing thyroid surgery. Sequenced material: blood. This clonotype was obtained from a female donor with papillary thyroid cancer or a benign thyroid nodule (not recorded which). Some clones in this sample may be carry-over from other donors' samples. The rearrangement joins TRBV15 to TRBJ2-3; TRBD2 agrees at 8 bases. The CDR3 reads CATRGISGEDTQYF. CDR3 DNA: TGTGCCACCAGAGGAATTAGCGGGGAAGATACGCAGTATTTT. Based on the CDR3 plus reference TRBV15 and TRBJ2-3, the full variable domain is DAMVIQNPRYQVTQFGKPVTLSCSQTLNHNVMYWYQQKSSQAPKLLFHYYDKDFNNEADTPDNFQSRRPNTSFCFLDIRSPGLGDTAMYLCATRGISGEDTQYFGPGTRLTVL.